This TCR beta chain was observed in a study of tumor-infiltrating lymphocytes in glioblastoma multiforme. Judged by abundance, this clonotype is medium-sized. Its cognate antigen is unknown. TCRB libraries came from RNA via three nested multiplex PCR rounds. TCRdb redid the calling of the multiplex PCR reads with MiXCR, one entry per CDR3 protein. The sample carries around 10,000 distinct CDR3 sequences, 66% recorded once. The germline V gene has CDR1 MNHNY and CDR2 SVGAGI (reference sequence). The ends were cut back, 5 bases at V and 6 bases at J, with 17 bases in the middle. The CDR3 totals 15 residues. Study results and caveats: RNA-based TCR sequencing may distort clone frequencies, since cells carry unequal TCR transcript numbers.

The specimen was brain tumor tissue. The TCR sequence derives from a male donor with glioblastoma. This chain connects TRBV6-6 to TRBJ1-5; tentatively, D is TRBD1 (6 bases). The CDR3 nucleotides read TGTGCCAGCAGTAGTAGGGACATTTACGGTCAGCCCCAGCATTTT. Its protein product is CASSSRDIYGQPQHF.